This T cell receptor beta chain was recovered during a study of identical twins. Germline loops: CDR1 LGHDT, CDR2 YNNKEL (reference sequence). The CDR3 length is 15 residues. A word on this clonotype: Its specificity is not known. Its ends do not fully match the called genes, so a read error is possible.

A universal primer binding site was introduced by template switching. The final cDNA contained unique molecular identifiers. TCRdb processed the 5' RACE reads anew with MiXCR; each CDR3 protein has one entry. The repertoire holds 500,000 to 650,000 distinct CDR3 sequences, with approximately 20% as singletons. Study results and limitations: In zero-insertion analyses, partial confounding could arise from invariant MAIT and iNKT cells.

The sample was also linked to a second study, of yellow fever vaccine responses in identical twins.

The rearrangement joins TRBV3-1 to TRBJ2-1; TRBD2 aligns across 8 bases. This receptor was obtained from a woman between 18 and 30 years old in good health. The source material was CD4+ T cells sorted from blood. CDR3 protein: CATSQDLTAGGEQFF. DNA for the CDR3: TGTGCCACCAGCCAAGATTTAACCGCGGGGGGCGAGCAGTTCTTC.